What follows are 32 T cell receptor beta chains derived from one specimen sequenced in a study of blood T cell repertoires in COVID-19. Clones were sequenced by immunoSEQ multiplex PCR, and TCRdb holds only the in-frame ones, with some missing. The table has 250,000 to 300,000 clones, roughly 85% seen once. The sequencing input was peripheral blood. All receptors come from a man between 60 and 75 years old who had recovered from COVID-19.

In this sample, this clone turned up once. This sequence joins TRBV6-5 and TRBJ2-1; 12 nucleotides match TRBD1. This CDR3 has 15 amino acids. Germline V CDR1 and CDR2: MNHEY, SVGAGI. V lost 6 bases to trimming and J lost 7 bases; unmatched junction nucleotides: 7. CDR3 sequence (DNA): TGTGCCAGCAGCCCCGGGACAGGGGGCATTAATGAGCAGTTCTTC. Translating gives CASSPGTGGINEQFF.

DNA for the CDR3: TGTGCCAGCAGTTTACTCACTAGCGGGAGGGTAGGTCTTACGGGATTTCATGAGCAGTTCTTC. Translating it yields CASSLLTSGRVGLTGFHEQFF. The chain is built from TRBV27 and TRBJ2-1, with TRBD2 matching over 13 bases. V dropped 2 bases and J dropped 8; count of bases not matched to a gene: 21. CDR1 is MNHEY and CDR2 is SMNVEV in the germline V gene (reference sequence). The CDR3 spans 21 residues.

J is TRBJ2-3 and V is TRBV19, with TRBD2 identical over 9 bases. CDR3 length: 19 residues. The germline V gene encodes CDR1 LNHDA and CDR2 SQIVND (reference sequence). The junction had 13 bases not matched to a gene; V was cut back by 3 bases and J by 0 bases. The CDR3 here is CASSILGTSLISSTDTQYF. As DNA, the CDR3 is TGTGCCAGTAGTATCCTCGGGACTAGCCTCATTTCTAGCACAGATACGCAGTATTTT.

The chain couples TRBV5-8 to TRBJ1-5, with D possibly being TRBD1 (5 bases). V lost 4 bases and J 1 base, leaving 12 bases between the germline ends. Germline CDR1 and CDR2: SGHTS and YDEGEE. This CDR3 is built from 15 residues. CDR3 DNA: TGTGCCAGCAGCCTCCAAGGGGTAAGCAATCAGCCCCAGCATTTT. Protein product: CASSLQGVSNQPQHF.

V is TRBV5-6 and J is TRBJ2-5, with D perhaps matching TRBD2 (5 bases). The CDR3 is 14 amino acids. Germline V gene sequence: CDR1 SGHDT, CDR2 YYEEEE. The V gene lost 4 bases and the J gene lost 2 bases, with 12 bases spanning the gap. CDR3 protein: CASSPMDSQETQYF. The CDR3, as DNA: TGTGCCAGCAGCCCCATGGACTCTCAAGAGACCCAGTACTTC.

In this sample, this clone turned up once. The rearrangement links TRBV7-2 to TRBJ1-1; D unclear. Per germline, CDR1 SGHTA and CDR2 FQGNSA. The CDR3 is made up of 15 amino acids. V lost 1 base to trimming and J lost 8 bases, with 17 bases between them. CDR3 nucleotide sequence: TGTGCCAGCAGCTTAGTTTTGGGAGGGTTTTGGGAAGCTTTCTTT. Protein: CASSLVLGGFWEAFF.

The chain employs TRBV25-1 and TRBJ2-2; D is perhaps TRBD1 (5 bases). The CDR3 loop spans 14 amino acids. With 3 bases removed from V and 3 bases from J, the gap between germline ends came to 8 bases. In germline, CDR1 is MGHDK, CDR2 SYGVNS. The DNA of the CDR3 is TGTGCCAGCAGTGACAGGGCTTACACCGGGGAGCTGTTTTTT. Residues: CASSDRAYTGELFF.

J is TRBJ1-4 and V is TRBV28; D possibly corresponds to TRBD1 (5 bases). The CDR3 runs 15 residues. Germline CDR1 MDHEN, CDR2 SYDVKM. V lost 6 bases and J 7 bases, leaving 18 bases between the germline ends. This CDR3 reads CASSPPGGDGEKLFF. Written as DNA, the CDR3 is TGTGCCAGCAGCCCGCCCGGGGGAGATGGTGAAAAACTGTTTTTT.

The CDR3 DNA reads as TGCGCCAGCGGGACTAGCGGTTACAATGAGCAGTTCTTC. Its protein product is CASGTSGYNEQFF. V gene TRBV5-1 combines with J gene TRBJ2-1; 11 bases align to TRBD2. The J segment lost 4 bases and the V segment lost 7 bases, leaving 1 base of the junction unmatched. Per germline, CDR1 SGHRS and CDR2 YFSETQ. CDR3 length: 13 amino acids. Together with reference TRBV5-1 and TRBJ2-1, the CDR3 gives the full variable domain: KAGVTQTPRYLIKTRGQQVTLSCSPISGHRSVSWYQQTPGQGLQFLFEYFSETQRNKGNFPGRFSGRQFSNSRSEMNVSTLELGDSALYLCASGTSGYNEQFFGPGTRLTVL.

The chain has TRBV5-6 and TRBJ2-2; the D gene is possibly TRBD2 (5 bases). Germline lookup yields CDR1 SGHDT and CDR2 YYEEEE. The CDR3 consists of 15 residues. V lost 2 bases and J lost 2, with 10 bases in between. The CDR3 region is CASSFERTNTGELFF. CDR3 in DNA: TGTGCCAGCAGCTTCGAGAGGACTAACACCGGGGAGCTGTTTTTT.

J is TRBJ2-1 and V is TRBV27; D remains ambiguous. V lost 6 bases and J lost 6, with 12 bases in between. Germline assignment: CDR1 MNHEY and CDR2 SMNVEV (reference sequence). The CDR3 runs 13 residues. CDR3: CASRPDASNEQFF. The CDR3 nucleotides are TGTGCCAGCAGACCAGATGCCTCCAATGAGCAGTTCTTC.

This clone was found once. The CDR3 here is CASSSLGGTGQPQHF. The CDR3 DNA sequence: TGTGCCAGCAGCTCACTCGGAGGAACGGGGCAGCCCCAGCATTTT. V usage is TRBV5-8 and J usage is TRBJ1-5; no clear D gene. V gave up 3 bases and J gave up 7 bases, with 17 bases separating them. Germline V gene sequence: CDR1 SGHTS, CDR2 YDEGEE. CDR3 length: 15 residues.

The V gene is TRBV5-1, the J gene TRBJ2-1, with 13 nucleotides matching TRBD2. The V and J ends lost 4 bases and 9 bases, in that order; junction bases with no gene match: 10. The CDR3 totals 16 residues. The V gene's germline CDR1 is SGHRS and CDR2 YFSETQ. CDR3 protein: CASSPSTSGRLSEQFF. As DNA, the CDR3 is TGCGCCAGCAGCCCCTCGACTAGCGGGAGGTTGAGTGAGCAGTTCTTC.

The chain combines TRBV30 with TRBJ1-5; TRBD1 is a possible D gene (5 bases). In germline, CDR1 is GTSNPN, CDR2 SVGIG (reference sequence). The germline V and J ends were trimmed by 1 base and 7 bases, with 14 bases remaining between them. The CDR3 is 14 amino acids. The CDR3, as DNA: TGTGCCTGGAGTGATCAGGGTTTGGGCCAGCCCCAGCATTTT. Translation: CAWSDQGLGQPQHF.

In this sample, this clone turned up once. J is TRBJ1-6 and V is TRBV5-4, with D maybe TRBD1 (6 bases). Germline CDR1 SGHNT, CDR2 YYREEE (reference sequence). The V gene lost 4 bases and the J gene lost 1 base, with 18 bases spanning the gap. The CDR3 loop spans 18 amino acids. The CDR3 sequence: CASSHGTSGSSYNSPLHF. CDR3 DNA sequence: TGTGCCAGCAGCCACGGGACATCAGGATCGTCCTATAATTCACCCCTCCACTTT.

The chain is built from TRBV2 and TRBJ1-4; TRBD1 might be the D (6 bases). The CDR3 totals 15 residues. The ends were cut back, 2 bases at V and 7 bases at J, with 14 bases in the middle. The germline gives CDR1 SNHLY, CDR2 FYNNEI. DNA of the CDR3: TGTGCCAGCAGTGAACAGGGGTTAGATAGTGAAAAACTGTTTTTT. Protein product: CASSEQGLDSEKLFF.

CDR3 coding DNA: TGTGCCAGCAGCTTAGCGCGGGACAGGGGTCCGGGGTTCTCCGGCACAGATACGCAGTATTTT. It translates to CASSLARDRGPGFSGTDTQYF. This chain uses TRBV7-2 with TRBJ2-3; 10 bases agree with TRBD1. After removal of 0 bases from V and 1 base from J, the junction contained 16 bases not matched to a gene. The CDR3 is 21 residues long. Per the germline V gene, CDR1 is SGHTA and CDR2 is FQGNSA.

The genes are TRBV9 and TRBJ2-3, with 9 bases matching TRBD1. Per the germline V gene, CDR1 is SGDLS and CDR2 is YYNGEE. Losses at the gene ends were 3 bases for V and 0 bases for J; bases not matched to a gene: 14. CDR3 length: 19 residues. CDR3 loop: CASSGRGGTGLSSTDTQYF. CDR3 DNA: TGTGCCAGCAGCGGTAGAGGCGGGACAGGGTTATCTAGCACAGATACGCAGTATTTT.

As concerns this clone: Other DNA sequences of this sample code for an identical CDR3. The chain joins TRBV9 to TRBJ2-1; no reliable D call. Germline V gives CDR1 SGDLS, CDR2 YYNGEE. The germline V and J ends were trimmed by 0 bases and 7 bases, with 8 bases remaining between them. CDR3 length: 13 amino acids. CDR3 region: CASSVGLVNEQFF. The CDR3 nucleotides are TGTGCCAGCAGCGTAGGCCTAGTGAATGAGCAGTTCTTC.

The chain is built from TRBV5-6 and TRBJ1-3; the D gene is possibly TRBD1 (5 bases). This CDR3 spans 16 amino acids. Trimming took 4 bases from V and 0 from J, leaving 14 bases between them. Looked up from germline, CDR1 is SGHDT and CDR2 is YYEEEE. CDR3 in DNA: TGTGCCAGCAGCCTGATGCAGGGCCGCTCTGGAAACACCATATATTTT. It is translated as CASSLMQGRSGNTIYF.

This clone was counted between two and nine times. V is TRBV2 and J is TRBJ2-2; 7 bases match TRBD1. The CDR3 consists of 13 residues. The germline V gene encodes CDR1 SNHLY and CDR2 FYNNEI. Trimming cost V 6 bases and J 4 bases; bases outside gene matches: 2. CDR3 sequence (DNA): TGTGCCAGCAGCCCAGGGGGCACCGGGGAGCTGTTTTTT. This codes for CASSPGGTGELFF.

The CDR3: CASNQLPAGNQPQHF. The CDR3 bases are TGTGCCAGCAATCAACTCCCCGCGGGCAATCAGCCCCAGCATTTT. The chain is built from TRBV28 and TRBJ1-5; D unresolved. This CDR3 comprises 15 residues. Trimming left V 7 bases short and J 2 bases short, with 15 bases between. Germline V gene data show CDR1 as MDHEN and CDR2 as SYDVKM.

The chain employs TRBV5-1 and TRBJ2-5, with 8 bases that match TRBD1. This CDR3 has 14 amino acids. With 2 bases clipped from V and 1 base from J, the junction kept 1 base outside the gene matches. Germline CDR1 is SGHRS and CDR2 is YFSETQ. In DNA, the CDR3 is TGCGCCAGCAGCTTAGACAGGGGCCAAGAGACCCAGTACTTC. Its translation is CASSLDRGQETQYF.

In DNA form, the CDR3 reads TGCAGTGCTAGTGCGGGGGGCTTAGGGCAGCCCCAGCATTTT. The encoded protein is CSASAGGLGQPQHF. This chain links TRBV20-1 with TRBJ1-5; the D gene is possibly TRBD1 (6 bases). The CDR3 loop spans 14 amino acids. The V end lost 3 bases, the J end lost 7 bases, and 16 bases lay between the germline ends. In germline, CDR1 is DFQATT, CDR2 SNEGSKA (reference sequence).

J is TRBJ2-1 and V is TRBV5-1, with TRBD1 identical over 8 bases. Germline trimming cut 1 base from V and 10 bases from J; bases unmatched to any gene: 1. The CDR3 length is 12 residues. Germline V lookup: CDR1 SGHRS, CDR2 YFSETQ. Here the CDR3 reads CASSLYRGEQFF. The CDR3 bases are TGCGCCAGCAGCTTGTACAGGGGGGAGCAGTTCTTC.

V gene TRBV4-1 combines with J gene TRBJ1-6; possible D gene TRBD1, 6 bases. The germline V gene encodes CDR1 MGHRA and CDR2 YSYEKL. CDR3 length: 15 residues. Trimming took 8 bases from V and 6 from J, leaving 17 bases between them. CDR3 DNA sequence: TGCGCCAGCTCCCCCCGGGGGGGCCCTAATTCACCCCTCCACTTT. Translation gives CASSPRGGPNSPLHF.

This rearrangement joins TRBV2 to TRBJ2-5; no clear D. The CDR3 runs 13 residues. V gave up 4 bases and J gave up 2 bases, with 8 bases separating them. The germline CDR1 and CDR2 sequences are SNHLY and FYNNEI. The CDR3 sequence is CASSGDSQETQYF. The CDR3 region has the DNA TGTGCCAGCAGTGGAGACTCTCAAGAGACCCAGTACTTC.

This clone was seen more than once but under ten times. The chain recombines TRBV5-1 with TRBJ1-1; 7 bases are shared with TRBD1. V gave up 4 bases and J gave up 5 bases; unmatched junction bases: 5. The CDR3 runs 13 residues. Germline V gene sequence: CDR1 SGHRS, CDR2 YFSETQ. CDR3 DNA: TGCGCCAGCAGCCGGACAGGCGGAACTGAAGCTTTCTTT. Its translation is CASSRTGGTEAFF.

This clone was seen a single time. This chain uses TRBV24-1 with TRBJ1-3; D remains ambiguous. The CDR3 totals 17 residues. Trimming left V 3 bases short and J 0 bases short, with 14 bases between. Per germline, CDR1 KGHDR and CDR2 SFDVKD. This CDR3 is CATSDVVDWSSGNTIYF. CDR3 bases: TGTGCCACCAGTGATGTGGTGGATTGGAGCTCTGGAAACACCATATATTTT.

The CDR3 loop reads CASNRAGGRNEQFF. The CDR3 DNA sequence: TGTGCCAGCAACCGGGCTGGAGGGCGGAATGAGCAGTTCTTC. The gene calls are TRBV5-5 and TRBJ2-1, with D tentatively TRBD2 (6 bases). The V gene lost 6 bases and the J gene lost 7 bases, with 17 bases spanning the gap. This CDR3 region has 14 residues. Germline CDR1 reads SGHKS; CDR2 reads YYEKEE (reference sequence).

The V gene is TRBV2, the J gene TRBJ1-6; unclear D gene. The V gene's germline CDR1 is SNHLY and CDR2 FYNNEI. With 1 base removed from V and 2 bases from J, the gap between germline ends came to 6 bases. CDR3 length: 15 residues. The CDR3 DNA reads TGTGCCAGCAGTGAAGACTCACCCTATAATTCACCCCTCCACTTT. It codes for CASSEDSPYNSPLHF.

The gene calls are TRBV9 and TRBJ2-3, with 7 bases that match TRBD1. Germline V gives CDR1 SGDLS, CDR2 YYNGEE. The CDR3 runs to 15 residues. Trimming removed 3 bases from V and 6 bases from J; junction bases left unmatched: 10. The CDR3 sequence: CASSEYDRVVDTQYF. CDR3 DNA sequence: TGTGCCAGCAGCGAATACGACAGGGTTGTGGATACGCAGTATTTT.